These 2 T cell receptor beta chains came from one sample sequenced in a study of cytomegalovirus exposure and HLA in healthy donors. PCR amplification relied on 60 Vbeta primers (plus 13 Jbeta primers). The data were produced by immunoSEQ multiplex PCR, yet TCRdb's version contains in-frame clones alone and is incomplete. The sample yields over 130,000 clones, around three quarters seen once. Sample: PBMCs. The receptors were sampled from a woman in her forties in good health and CMV-seropositive.

This chain links TRBV19 with TRBJ2-7; TRBD1 might be the D (5 bases). Germline V lookup: CDR1 LNHDA, CDR2 SQIVND (reference sequence). With 5 bases removed from V and 2 bases from J, the gap between germline ends came to 13 bases. This CDR3 region has 14 residues. The CDR3, as DNA: TGTGCCAGTAGTCAGGAAAGGGGTGCCTACGAGCAGTACTTC. This sequence encodes CASSQERGAYEQYF.

This chain uses TRBV6-5 with TRBJ2-1; 14 nucleotides align to TRBD2. The CDR3 has 15 amino acids. Germline values: CDR1 MNHEY, CDR2 SVGAGI. The ends lost 4 bases at V and 8 bases at J; junction bases unmatched: 4. CDR3 coding DNA: TGTGCCAGCAGTTCGACTAGCGGGAGGGCCTATGAGCAGTTCTTC. It specifies CASSSTSGRAYEQFF.